The sequence of this T cell receptor beta chain was determined in a study of blood T cell repertoires in COVID-19. Data came from immunoSEQ multiplex PCR; TCRdb stores just in-frame clones and leaves some out. The table shows roughly 240,000 clones, with roughly nine tenths occurring only once. CDR1 and CDR2 from the germline V gene are SGHKS and YYEKEE (reference sequence). The CDR3 consists of 18 residues. After removal of 3 bases from V and 0 bases from J, the junction contained 5 bases not matched to a gene. This clone was detected a few times. This chain joins TRBV5-5 and TRBJ2-4; 14 nucleotides match TRBD2. The sequencing input was peripheral blood. This TCR came from a woman aged 55-70 years who had recovered from COVID-19. The CDR3 sequence: CASSSGLAGGIAKNIQYF. The CDR3 DNA is TGTGCCAGCAGCTCCGGACTAGCGGGGGGTATAGCCAAAAACATTCAGTACTTC.